Listed here are 23 T cell receptor beta chains from one sample, sequenced in a study of shared clonotypes between healthy human individuals. Assay: immunoSEQ multiplex PCR; the TCRdb copy retains only in-frame clones and omits some. The table lists 2 million to 2.5 million clones, about 94% of them singletons, with 0.13% in the top ten. The material sequenced was naive CD4+ T cells sorted from blood. Documented subset: CD45RA+ positively selected. Receptors were obtained from a man between 18 and 29 years old in good health.

For this clone: Different DNA sequences within this sample yield the same CDR3. The chain combines TRBV2 with TRBJ1-2; 10 bases are a match to TRBD1. This CDR3 is built from 14 residues. V lost 6 bases to trimming and J lost 4 bases; unmatched junction nucleotides: 5. In germline, CDR1 is SNHLY, CDR2 FYNNEI. In DNA, the CDR3 is TGTGCCAGCAGCCGACAGGGGGCGAGCTATGGCTACACCTTC. Amino acid sequence: CASSRQGASYGYTF.

About this clone itself: Other DNA sequences in this sample translate to the same CDR3. This chain connects TRBV6-6 to TRBJ2-7; tentatively, D is TRBD2 (6 bases). The CDR3 length is 14 residues. The germline gives CDR1 MNHNY, CDR2 SVGAGI (reference sequence). Trimming pared 0 bases from V and 2 bases from J, leaving 8 bases between. The CDR3 region is CASSYSPSAYEQYF. The CDR3 nucleotides read TGTGCCAGCAGTTACTCACCTAGCGCCTACGAGCAGTACTTC.

V is TRBV30 and J is TRBJ2-2; 7 positions match TRBD2. This CDR3 comprises 14 residues. CDR1 is GTSNPN, CDR2 SVGIG, per germline (reference sequence). J was trimmed by 5 bases and V by 1 base; bases with no gene match: 4. The CDR3 sequence: CAWSGTRGTGELFF. CDR3 coding DNA: TGTGCCTGGAGTGGGACTAGGGGAACCGGGGAGCTGTTTTTT.

The chain combines TRBV5-1 with TRBJ2-1, with no clear D. The V gene's germline CDR1 is SGHRS and CDR2 YFSETQ. CDR3 size: 17 residues. V lost 0 bases and J 4 bases, leaving 17 bases between the germline ends. The CDR3: CASSLALVTRTYNEQFF. The DNA of the CDR3 is TGCGCCAGCAGCTTGGCCTTAGTGACAAGAACATACAATGAGCAGTTCTTC. The entire variable domain, with the rest obtained from reference TRBV5-1 and TRBJ2-1, is as follows: KAGVTQTPRYLIKTRGQQVTLSCSPISGHRSVSWYQQTPGQGLQFLFEYFSETQRNKGNFPGRFSGRQFSNSRSEMNVSTLELGDSALYLCASSLALVTRTYNEQFFGPGTRLTVL.

This chain connects TRBV4-3 to TRBJ2-1, with D unclear. Germline CDR1 and CDR2: LGHNA and YSLEER. Trimming removed 1 base at V and 4 bases at J, with 11 bases between. CDR3 size: 15 residues. The CDR3 nucleotides are TGCGCCAGCAGCCAAGCGACCGGGTCGTACAATGAGCAGTTCTTC. It encodes CASSQATGSYNEQFF.

The rearrangement uses TRBV29-1 and TRBJ1-1, with no clear D. Germline CDR1 SQVTM, CDR2 ANQGSEA. V shed 7 bases and J shed 2 bases, with 14 bases lying between them. The CDR3 is 13 amino acids. CDR3 nucleotides: TGCAGCGCCGAACCTCAGGTAAACACTGAAGCTTTCTTT. This codes for CSAEPQVNTEAFF.

The CDR3 spells CASSLGDRVYNEQFF. The CDR3 nucleotides are TGCGCCAGCAGCTTGGGGGACAGGGTCTACAATGAGCAGTTCTTC. V gene TRBV5-1 combines with J gene TRBJ2-1, with 9 positions matching TRBD1. The CDR3 contains 15 residues. Per germline, CDR1 SGHRS and CDR2 YFSETQ. V dropped 0 bases and J dropped 3; count of bases not matched to a gene: 1.

This clone came up a few times. The rearrangement joins TRBV30 to TRBJ1-1, with 7 nucleotides matching TRBD1. Germline CDR1 is GTSNPN and CDR2 is SVGIG (reference sequence). J was trimmed by 2 bases and V by 7 bases; bases with no gene match: 4. This CDR3 region has 12 residues. CDR3 sequence: CALGQPNTEAFF. The CDR3, as DNA: TGTGCCTTGGGACAGCCAAACACTGAAGCTTTCTTT.

The V gene is TRBV18, the J gene TRBJ2-3; D unresolved. Per the germline V gene, CDR1 is KGHSH and CDR2 is LQKENI. Between the trimmed V and J ends, which lost 5 bases and 4 bases, there was a span of 4 bases. The CDR3 totals 11 residues. As DNA, the CDR3 is TGTGCCAGCTCAGAAGCAGATACGCAGTATTTT. Protein product: CASSEADTQYF.

The CDR3 DNA reads as TGTGCCAGCAGCCCTTGGAGCTCCTATAATTCACCCCTCCACTTT. Translation: CASSPWSSYNSPLHF. The chain combines TRBV9 with TRBJ1-6; D gene unclear. CDR1 SGDLS and CDR2 YYNGEE come from the germline V gene. The V end was cut by 4 bases, the J end by 0 bases, with 8 bases between. The CDR3 totals 15 residues.

The J gene is TRBJ1-1, the V gene TRBV30; D remains unclear. V was shortened by 2 bases and J by 2 bases, with 12 bases between the two germline ends. The CDR3 has 14 amino acids. Per the germline V gene, CDR1 is GTSNPN and CDR2 is SVGIG (reference sequence). CDR3 protein: CAWSKVSPNTEAFF. CDR3 nucleotides: TGTGCCTGGAGTAAGGTCAGTCCAAACACTGAAGCTTTCTTT.

This rearrangement joins TRBV28 to TRBJ1-1; 7 nucleotides agree with TRBD1. Trimming took 5 bases from V and 4 from J; bases not matched to a gene: 13. Germline V gene sequence: CDR1 MDHEN, CDR2 SYDVKM. The CDR3 loop spans 16 amino acids. CDR3 coding DNA: TGTGCCAGCAGTCCCGGGGGAGGGGGCGCGAGCACTGAAGCTTTCTTT. Residues: CASSPGGGGASTEAFF.

The gene calls are TRBV4-3 and TRBJ2-7, with 8 bases matching TRBD2. There are 16 residues in the CDR3. V dropped 1 base and J dropped 2; count of bases not matched to a gene: 7. Germline V gene data show CDR1 as LGHNA and CDR2 as YSLEER. CDR3 coding DNA: TGCGCCAGCAGCCAAGTTCCGGGAGGGCCTCCCTACGAGCAGTACTTC. Encoded protein: CASSQVPGGPPYEQYF.

The chain joins TRBV4-1 to TRBJ1-2, with D maybe TRBD1 (5 bases). This CDR3 comprises 14 residues. Germline V gives CDR1 MGHRA, CDR2 YSYEKL. Trimming removed 0 bases from V and 8 bases from J, with 13 bases in between. In nucleotides, the CDR3 is TGCGCCAGCAGCCAAGAATCCCAGGGCAGCGGCTACACCTTC. As protein: CASSQESQGSGYTF.

V and J are TRBV29-1 and TRBJ1-2; no reliable D call. Germline V gives CDR1 SQVTM, CDR2 ANQGSEA. Trimming took off 7 bases at V and 2 bases at J, with 14 bases between the two ends. CDR3 size: 13 residues. CDR3 nucleotides: TGCAGCGCCCACGCGGGAGTGAACTATGGCTACACCTTC. Translating gives CSAHAGVNYGYTF.

The chain carries TRBV4-2 and TRBJ1-1, with D possibly being TRBD1 (5 bases). The CDR3 has 13 amino acids. CDR1 is LGHNA, CDR2 YNFKEQ, per germline. The V end was cut by 3 bases, the J end by 11 bases, with 16 bases between. CDR3 DNA sequence: TGTGCCAGCAGCCAGGCGATGGGGGAGCGCGCTTTCTTT. It translates to CASSQAMGERAFF.

DNA for the CDR3: TGTGCCAGCAGTTACCGGGGGCAGAGCCATGAGCAGTTCTTC. The encoded protein is CASSYRGQSHEQFF. V is TRBV6-5 and J is TRBJ2-1, with D perhaps assigned TRBD1 or TRBD2 (6 bases each). The germline CDR1 and CDR2 sequences are MNHEY and SVGAGI. This CDR3 region has 14 residues. The germline V and J ends were trimmed by 2 bases and 8 bases, with 13 bases remaining between them.

The genes are TRBV7-9 and TRBJ2-7; 11 nucleotides align to TRBD1. CDR3 size: 14 residues. From germline, CDR1 is SEHNR and CDR2 FQNEAQ (reference sequence). V trimming: 0 bases; J trimming: 6 bases; junction bases outside the gene matches: 1. CDR3 nucleotide sequence: TGTGCCAGCAGCTTAGCGGGACAGGGGGTCGAGCAGTACTTC. As protein: CASSLAGQGVEQYF.

The CDR3 sequence: CASRATPGYEQYF. The DNA for the CDR3 is TGTGCCAGTAGGGCTACTCCGGGCTACGAGCAGTACTTC. The gene calls are TRBV19 and TRBJ2-7; D is undetermined. The CDR3 sequence is 13 residues long. Germline CDR1 reads LNHDA; CDR2 reads SQIVND (reference sequence). The germline V and J ends were trimmed by 6 bases and 3 bases, with 12 bases remaining between them.

V and J are TRBV5-1 and TRBJ2-5, with 9 positions matching TRBD2. Germline loops: CDR1 SGHRS, CDR2 YFSETQ. The CDR3 totals 16 residues. The V and J ends lost 0 bases and 1 base, in that order; junction bases with no gene match: 4. The CDR3 loop reads CASSLASGGTQETQYF. Written as DNA, the CDR3 is TGCGCCAGCAGCTTGGCCAGCGGGGGGACCCAAGAGACCCAGTACTTC.

This clone has just one count. V gene TRBV5-4 combines with J gene TRBJ1-4, with D tentatively TRBD1 (6 bases). Trimming shortened V by 4 bases and J by 4 bases, and 14 bases separated the two germline ends. The germline V gene has CDR1 SGHNT and CDR2 YYREEE (reference sequence). The CDR3 runs 15 residues. CDR3 in DNA: TGTGCCAGCAGCGTACAGGGCGCGGGTAATGAAAAACTGTTTTTT. This sequence encodes CASSVQGAGNEKLFF.

The J gene is TRBJ2-7, the V gene TRBV6-1, with D perhaps matching TRBD2 (6 bases). From germline, CDR1 is MNHNS and CDR2 SASEGT. The CDR3 has 13 amino acids. Trimming stripped 4 bases from V and 6 bases from J, with 13 bases between. The CDR3 is CASSGSVGGEQYF. CDR3 bases: TGTGCCAGCAGTGGGTCGGTGGGGGGCGAGCAGTACTTC.

The V gene is TRBV7-9, the J gene TRBJ1-6; D may be TRBD1 (5 bases). Looked up from germline, CDR1 is SEHNR and CDR2 is FQNEAQ (reference sequence). V was clipped by 7 bases and J by 5 bases, with 12 bases between them. This CDR3 is built from 14 residues. The CDR3 loop reads CASTYRGDNSPLHF. The CDR3 region has the DNA TGTGCCAGCACCTACCGGGGGGATAATTCACCCCTCCACTTT.